This T cell receptor (beta chain) was profiled in a study of CD8 T cells in ankylosing spondylitis. Study conclusions and caveats: Earlier studies detected some motif variants in reactive arthritis synovial fluid and blood. Among TCR beta sequences, a motif of 7 to 9 highly homologous variants appeared characteristic of ankylosing spondylitis blood.

MiXCR, run by TCRdb on the 5' RACE reads, gives a single entry per CDR3 protein. Here the sample spans 800,000 to 900,000 distinct CDR3 sequences, about an eighth being singletons. This clonotype has just a few counts. Antigen specificity is unknown. This CDR3 comprises 16 residues. Germline-derived CDR1 and CDR2 are SGHTA and FQGNSA. The V end was cut by 1 base, the J end by 5 bases, with 18 bases between. The rearrangement uses TRBV7-2 and TRBJ2-7; D may correspond to TRBD1 or TRBD2 (5 bases each). The clonotype comes from a male donor with ankylosing spondylitis. Material: blood, either unsorted or a sorted T cell fraction (not recorded which). The DNA for the CDR3 is TGTGCCAGCAGCTTAGGGGTCCGAAACTGGGGGAACGAGCAGTACTTC. It is translated as CASSLGVRNWGNEQYF.